The 22 T cell receptor beta chains below come from one sample, sequenced in a study of cytomegalovirus exposure and HLA in healthy donors. Profiling relied on immunoSEQ multiplex PCR, and the TCRdb table lists in-frame clones only, not all of them. The data hold about 360,000 clones, with roughly 88% observed a single time. The source material was PBMCs. These receptors originate from a woman under 30 in good health and CMV-seronegative.

Only one count was recorded for this clone. V gene TRBV6-5 combines with J gene TRBJ1-2; D gene ambiguous. Germline V CDR1 and CDR2: MNHEY, SVGAGI. The V end was cut by 5 bases, the J end by 4 bases, with 14 bases between. There are 14 residues in the CDR3. The CDR3 here is CASSEGSISYGYTF. The CDR3 bases are TGTGCCAGCAGTGAAGGGAGTATTAGCTATGGCTACACCTTC.

V and J are TRBV9 and TRBJ2-7, with 9 bases aligning to TRBD1. The CDR3 has 15 amino acids. Germline lookup yields CDR1 SGDLS and CDR2 YYNGEE. Trimming removed 3 bases from V and 0 bases from J; junction bases left unmatched: 4. DNA of the CDR3: TGTGCCAGCAGCGGGACAGGGGAACCCTCCTACGAGCAGTACTTC. Translated: CASSGTGEPSYEQYF.

The rearrangement joins TRBV6-5 to TRBJ2-1; perhaps TRBD2 as D (5 bases). Trimming removed 10 bases from V and 2 bases from J, with 9 bases in between. This CDR3 has 12 amino acids. The V gene's germline CDR1 is MNHEY and CDR2 SVGAGI. The chain's CDR3 is CATGLTYNEQFF. DNA of the CDR3: TGTGCCACCGGACTTACCTACAATGAGCAGTTCTTC.

This clone was found once. The chain carries TRBV7-7 and TRBJ1-2; 8 bases align to TRBD1. The CDR3 loop spans 15 amino acids. Germline V gene lookup returns CDR1 SSHAT and CDR2 FNYEAQ (reference sequence). Losses at the gene ends were 5 bases for V and 0 bases for J; bases not matched to a gene: 5. The CDR3 coding sequence is TGTGCCAGCAGCCTCGACAGGGGATCTAACTATGGCTACACCTTC. Amino acid sequence: CASSLDRGSNYGYTF.

V usage is TRBV29-1 and J usage is TRBJ2-6; 9 nucleotides match TRBD1. This CDR3 spans 15 amino acids. The germline V gene encodes CDR1 SQVTM and CDR2 ANQGSEA. J was trimmed by 4 bases and V by 4 bases; bases with no gene match: 5. The CDR3 bases are TGCAGCGTTGTTAACAGGGGGCTCGGGGCCAACGTCCTGACTTTC. Its translation is CSVVNRGLGANVLTF.

The chain couples TRBV7-9 to TRBJ1-1; tentative D call: TRBD1 (5 bases). This CDR3 contains 13 residues. Trimming stripped 7 bases from V and 7 bases from J, with 16 bases between. Per germline, CDR1 SEHNR and CDR2 FQNEAQ (reference sequence). The CDR3 DNA sequence: TGTGCCAGCACCTATCAGGGACTTTATGAAGCTTTCTTT. Its translation: CASTYQGLYEAFF.

The rearrangement uses TRBV6-5 and TRBJ1-1, with 7 bases identical to TRBD1. This CDR3 has 15 residues. V trimming: 6 bases; J trimming: 0 bases; junction bases outside the gene matches: 7. Germline CDR1 reads MNHEY; CDR2 reads SVGAGI. Here the CDR3 DNA reads TGTGCCAGCAGCTGGGACAGCGGCTTGAACACTGAAGCTTTCTTT. This encodes CASSWDSGLNTEAFF.

The DNA for the CDR3 is TGTGCCAGCAGTGAAGCGAAAGGGACAGGAACCTACGAGCAGTACTTC. Protein sequence: CASSEAKGTGTYEQYF. The chain employs TRBV6-1 and TRBJ2-7, with TRBD1 matching over 8 bases. This CDR3 spans 16 amino acids. Unmatched junction bases numbered 6, after V lost 0 bases and J lost 2 bases. Looked up from germline, CDR1 is MNHNS and CDR2 is SASEGT.

This clone was counted between two and nine times. The chain recombines TRBV28 with TRBJ2-7; D perhaps matches TRBD2 (5 bases). Trimming took off 7 bases at V and 7 bases at J, with 17 bases between the two ends. Germline values: CDR1 MDHEN, CDR2 SYDVKM. CDR3 length: 13 residues. The CDR3 DNA sequence: TGTGCCAGCACCTTGACCCCCCCGGGAGAGCAGTACTTC. Translation: CASTLTPPGEQYF.

The gene calls are TRBV2 and TRBJ2-5; possible D gene TRBD2, 5 bases. This CDR3 region has 13 residues. Trimming took off 4 bases at V and 4 bases at J, with 10 bases between the two ends. Germline assignment: CDR1 SNHLY and CDR2 FYNNEI. The CDR3 region is CASSGGPIETQYF. Written as DNA, the CDR3 is TGTGCCAGCAGTGGCGGGCCCATAGAGACCCAGTACTTC.

In its sample, this clone was seen a few times. V is TRBV29-1 and J is TRBJ1-5; TRBD1 matches 9 bases. The CDR3 sequence is 13 residues long. Germline assignment: CDR1 SQVTM and CDR2 ANQGSEA. The CDR3 DNA reads TGCTCTATCCGACAGGGGGTAAATCAGCCCCAGCATTTT. This encodes CSIRQGVNQPQHF.

The chain recombines TRBV7-8 with TRBJ2-3; weak D call: TRBD2 (5 bases). Germline V CDR1 and CDR2: SGHVS, FQNEAQ. The CDR3 consists of 15 residues. V lost 1 base and J 4 bases, leaving 12 bases between the germline ends. The CDR3: CASSLGVGGPDTQYF. The CDR3 DNA reads as TGTGCCAGCAGCTTAGGGGTCGGAGGCCCAGATACGCAGTATTTT.

The V gene is TRBV2, the J gene TRBJ1-4; D perhaps matches TRBD1 (6 bases). Trimming removed 6 bases at V and 7 bases at J, with 24 bases between. CDR3 length equals 17 residues. Germline CDR1 is SNHLY and CDR2 is FYNNEI. The CDR3 here is CASSQRGHTSASEKLFF. CDR3 coding DNA: TGTGCCAGCAGCCAAAGGGGACACACGTCGGCTAGTGAAAAACTGTTTTTT.

As to this clone: Other DNA sequences in the same sample also yield this CDR3. The rearrangement links TRBV6-6 to TRBJ1-2; 7 nucleotides align to TRBD1. This CDR3 is built from 12 residues. V shed 4 bases, J shed 11 bases, and the junction held 7 bases outside the gene matches. Looked up from germline, CDR1 is MNHNY and CDR2 is SVGAGI (reference sequence). The CDR3 reads CASSLTGQGYTF. In nucleotides, the CDR3 is TGTGCCAGCAGTTTGACAGGGCAAGGTTACACCTTC.

This rearrangement joins TRBV4-1 to TRBJ2-7, with a possible D match to TRBD1 (5 bases). The germline V and J ends were trimmed by 0 bases and 2 bases, with 11 bases remaining between them. Germline CDR1 is MGHRA and CDR2 is YSYEKL. The CDR3 has 15 residues. The CDR3 sequence is CASSQEQAGPYEQYF. The CDR3 DNA sequence: TGCGCCAGCAGCCAAGAACAGGCAGGGCCCTACGAGCAGTACTTC.

This clone was picked up one time. The gene calls are TRBV27 and TRBJ2-1, with a weak D call TRBD2 (6 bases). Per germline, CDR1 MNHEY and CDR2 SMNVEV (reference sequence). V lost 7 bases to trimming and J lost 3 bases, with 10 bases between them. The CDR3 length is 13 residues. The CDR3 spells CASKRGSYNEQFF. CDR3 DNA sequence: TGTGCCAGCAAACGGGGGAGCTACAATGAGCAGTTCTTC.

The chain links TRBV7-9 to TRBJ2-1; D not resolved. This CDR3 contains 17 residues. Germline V lookup: CDR1 SEHNR, CDR2 FQNEAQ (reference sequence). V lost 0 bases and J 4 bases, leaving 16 bases between the germline ends. The CDR3 sequence: CASSLARSIDVYNEQFF. The CDR3 DNA reads TGTGCCAGCAGCTTAGCGCGATCTATCGATGTATACAATGAGCAGTTCTTC.

On this clone: The germline gene is not matched at one end of the junction; a read error may be the cause. The chain employs TRBV18 and TRBJ2-7; D ambiguous. The CDR3 totals 13 residues. Germline CDR1 and CDR2: KGHSH and LQKENI. In nucleotides, the CDR3 is TGTGCCAGCTCCCCACAGAGCTCCTACGAGCAGTACTTC. Protein: CASSPQSSYEQYF.

This chain links TRBV4-1 with TRBJ2-2, with TRBD2 identical over 7 bases. CDR1 and CDR2 (germline): MGHRA, YSYEKL. Germline trimming cut 6 bases from V and 6 bases from J; bases unmatched to any gene: 16. The CDR3 has 17 amino acids. The CDR3 DNA sequence: TGCGCCAGCAGTAGTACGGCGGGAGTAGTGAAAGCCGGGGAGCTGTTTTTT. Protein sequence: CASSSTAGVVKAGELFF.

The chain carries TRBV6-5 and TRBJ1-5, with TRBD1 matching 7 bases. J gave up 5 bases and V 0 bases, and 4 bases lay outside the gene matches. The CDR3 consists of 15 residues. Germline V gene data show CDR1 as MNHEY and CDR2 as SVGAGI. In DNA, the CDR3 is TGTGCCAGCAGTTACTCCGGCAGGGGGGATCAGCCCCAGCATTTT. Translation: CASSYSGRGDQPQHF.

This chain joins TRBV4-1 and TRBJ2-3, with D maybe TRBD2 (6 bases). Trimming shortened V by 0 bases and J by 1 base, and 8 bases separated the two germline ends. Germline CDR1 and CDR2: MGHRA and YSYEKL. The CDR3 is 15 amino acids. The CDR3 coding sequence is TGCGCCAGCAGCCAAGAAGCGGGCCGCACAGATACGCAGTATTTT. It encodes CASSQEAGRTDTQYF.

V usage is TRBV5-1 and J usage is TRBJ1-2; possibly TRBD1 for D (6 bases). V gave up 5 bases and J gave up 7 bases, with 18 bases separating them. CDR3 size: 14 residues. The V gene's germline CDR1 is SGHRS and CDR2 YFSETQ. This CDR3 reads CASRSMTGLSGYTF. CDR3 nucleotides: TGCGCCAGCAGATCAATGACAGGCCTAAGTGGCTACACCTTC.